The subject of this entry is one T cell receptor beta chain. The sample comes from a study of cytomegalovirus exposure and HLA in healthy donors. Among the 90 to 150 subjects of the validation cohort, separate from the approximately 670-subject first cohort, were the donors. Sequencing used immunoSEQ multiplex PCR; TCRdb keeps in-frame clones, though not all of them. The sample holds 180,000 or so clones, around 80% seen once. The sequenced material came from PBMCs. This TCR was sampled from a woman aged 25 to 39 in good health and CMV-seropositive.

The CDR3 sequence: CASSEGGRGNTIYF. CDR3 nucleotide sequence: TGTGCCAGCAGTGAGGGGGGACGCGGAAACACCATATATTTT. The rearrangement uses TRBV2 and TRBJ1-3; TRBD1 might be the D (5 bases). The CDR3 loop spans 14 amino acids. The V and J ends lost 3 bases and 4 bases respectively, with 10 bases between them. Germline V CDR1 and CDR2: SNHLY, FYNNEI.